A single sample gave rise to the 2 T cell receptor beta chains below, sequenced in a study of T cell responses to AZD1222 COVID-19 vaccine. The method was immunoSEQ multiplex PCR; TCRdb's version includes in-frame clones alone and lacks a portion of them. The sample has about 100,000 clones, 88% seen once. The sequences come from peripheral blood, collected on day 0 of AZD1222 vaccination. The receptors here all came from an adult in good health.

The sample holds one count of this clone. The rearrangement links TRBV11-2 to TRBJ2-6; 12 nucleotides agree with TRBD1. Germline loops: CDR1 SGHAT, CDR2 FQNNGV. The length of the CDR3 is 18 residues. V lost 3 bases to trimming and J lost 4 bases; unmatched junction nucleotides: 7. The CDR3 is CASSFPGQGALGANVLTF. The CDR3 DNA sequence: TGTGCCAGCAGCTTTCCGGGACAGGGGGCGCTCGGGGCCAACGTCCTGACTTTC.

This clone occurred once. The CDR3 sequence is CASSVDFGGETQYF. Written as DNA, the CDR3 is TGTGCCAGCAGCGTAGACTTCGGAGGAGAGACCCAGTACTTC. The chain couples TRBV9 to TRBJ2-5; D might be TRBD2 (5 bases). This CDR3 spans 14 amino acids. V gave up 0 bases and J gave up 4 bases, with 10 bases separating them. Germline values: CDR1 SGDLS, CDR2 YYNGEE.